The 8 T cell receptor beta chains below were found in one sample sequenced in a study of blood T cells in healthy people across ages. Then a second PCR, running roughly 7 to 11 cycles, was carried out with a sample-barcoded 5' primer and a J-beta primer mix. Each CDR3 protein is one row after TCRdb ran MiXCR on the 5' RACE reads. The table lists roughly 730,000 distinct CDR3 sequences, more than 50% of them singletons. Sequencing input: blood. The receptors come from a middle-aged man in good health.

This chain links TRBV25-1 with TRBJ2-1; 7 nucleotides line up with TRBD1. The V segment lost 6 bases and the J segment 12 bases; nucleotides outside the gene matches: 8. In germline, CDR1 is MGHDK, CDR2 SYGVNS. The length of the CDR3 is 12 residues. The CDR3 spells CASSDDRAAQFF. For the CDR3, the DNA is TGTGCCAGCAGCGACGACAGGGCAGCGCAGTTCTTC.

In this sample, this clonotype turned up many times. V and J are TRBV7-2 and TRBJ2-3; the match to TRBD2 covers 10 bases. Germline CDR1 is SGHTA and CDR2 is FQGNSA. This CDR3 contains 16 residues. V was clipped by 2 bases and J by 3 bases; unmatched bases: 5. CDR3 sequence: CASSLKLAGVTDTQYF. CDR3 DNA sequence: TGTGCCAGCAGCTTAAAGCTAGCGGGGGTAACAGATACGCAGTATTTT.

As concerns this clonotype: One junction end does not reproduce the germline sequence, and a read error may be involved. This chain joins TRBV7-9 and TRBJ2-3; a weak D match, TRBD1 (5 bases). The CDR3 loop spans 15 amino acids. Germline V gene lookup returns CDR1 SEHNR and CDR2 FQNEAQ (reference sequence). CDR3 residues: CASSLGLDPTGTQYF. CDR3 in DNA: TGTGCCAGCAGCTTAGGTCTGGACCCCACAGGTACGCAGTATTTT. Full variable domain (missing parts from reference TRBV7-9 and TRBJ2-3): DTGVSQNPRHKITKRGQNVTFRCDPISEHNRLYWYRQTLGQGPEFLTYFQNEAQLEKSRLLSDRFSAERPKGSFSTLEIQRTEQGDSAMYLCASSLGLDPTGTQYFGPGTRLTVL.

The V and J genes are TRBV27 and TRBJ2-1, with D possibly TRBD2 on 5 matching bases. Germline loops: CDR1 MNHEY, CDR2 SMNVEV (reference sequence). CDR3 size: 15 residues. The V end was cut by 6 bases, the J end by 2 bases, with 14 bases between. The CDR3 bases are TGTGCCAGCAGACCTGAAACCGGGACCTACAATGAGCAGTTCTTC. Translation gives CASRPETGTYNEQFF.

The V and J genes are TRBV28 and TRBJ2-6; D not certain. The CDR3 length is 14 residues. The germline V and J ends were trimmed by 6 bases and 4 bases, with 10 bases remaining between them. Germline loops: CDR1 MDHEN, CDR2 SYDVKM. The CDR3: CASRTFAGANVLTF. In nucleotides, the CDR3 is TGTGCCAGCAGGACTTTCGCCGGGGCCAACGTCCTGACTTTC.

V and J are TRBV12-3 or TRBV12-4 and TRBJ2-1; 10 bases are shared with TRBD1. The CDR3 is made up of 17 amino acids. With V trimmed by 7 bases and J by 9 bases, 18 bases remained unmatched. The CDR3 DNA follows: TGTGCCAGCACGCTAACGGGACTCGGGACAGGGGCCAGTGAGCAGTTCTTC. Translated, it gives CASTLTGLGTGASEQFF.

The chain couples TRBV28 to TRBJ2-6, with 9 bases aligning to TRBD1. The CDR3 is made up of 17 amino acids. Germline trimming cut 3 bases from V and 4 bases from J; bases unmatched to any gene: 7. The germline V gene has CDR1 MDHEN and CDR2 SYDVKM. This chain's CDR3 is CASSLGTGLKGANVLTF. CDR3 DNA: TGTGCCAGCAGTTTGGGGACAGGGTTGAAAGGGGCCAACGTCCTGACTTTC.

The V gene is TRBV18, the J gene TRBJ2-1, with 14 bases fitting TRBD2. V lost 4 bases to trimming and J lost 9 bases; unmatched junction nucleotides: 5. CDR1 and CDR2 (germline): KGHSH, LQKENI. The CDR3 runs to 15 residues. Here the CDR3 DNA reads TGTGCCAGCTCACACCCGACTAGCGGGAGGGGTGAGCAGTTCTTC. Translating gives CASSHPTSGRGEQFF.